The clone carrying this T cell receptor beta chain came up a few times. Antigen: not known. Among the patients, none had received any treatment before thyroid surgery. V was shortened by 2 bases and J by 8 bases, with 16 bases between the two germline ends. The CDR3 has 15 residues. Authors' data handling: What underpinned the distant-metastasis classifier for papillary thyroid cancer was the set of CDR3 differences across clinicopathological groups. MiXCR was used by TCRdb to re-call the PCR reads. The V and J calls were not made by the authors but by TCRdb's processing. The table records under 45,000 clones, approximately 17% of them present only once. These data originate in a study of metastatic and nonmetastatic thyroid tumors. Study-wide results and limits: Benign nodules were reported to have significantly lower TCR beta diversity than malignant thyroid tumors, in blood and tumor.

The TCR sequence derives from a female donor with papillary thyroid cancer or a benign thyroid nodule (not recorded which). Some clones in this sample may be carry-over from other donors' samples. The chain has TRBV12-3 or TRBV12-4 and TRBJ2-1; no clear D gene. The specimen was tumor tissue. The CDR3 spells CASSLLAWWRDEQFF. CDR3 sequence (DNA): TGTGCCAGCAGTTTATTGGCGTGGTGGCGAGATGAGCAGTTCTTC.